The T cell receptor beta chain described here comes from a study of response to subunit inactivated influenza vaccine. The CDR3 contains 18 residues. Germline V lookup: CDR1 MNHEY, CDR2 SVGEGT. After removal of 2 bases from V and 4 bases from J, the junction contained 13 bases not matched to a gene. This clonotype was seen ten or more times. TCRdb reprocessed the RT-PCR reads via MiXCR and lists one record per CDR3 protein. The sample includes approximately 170,000 distinct CDR3 sequences, 13% to 15% of them seen just once. The chain is built from TRBV6-2 or TRBV6-3 and TRBJ2-1; 8 nucleotides match TRBD2. Sequences were derived from CD8+ T cells sorted from PBMCs, sampled around 5 days after vaccination. This receptor was obtained from a man in his fifties who received an inactivated influenza vaccine. The CDR3 protein is CASSYNSGRAETYNEQFF. The CDR3 nucleotides read TGTGCCAGCAGTTACAACAGCGGGAGAGCCGAGACTTACAATGAGCAGTTCTTC.